This T cell receptor beta chain was captured by sequencing in a study of control samples from healthy donors and cancer patients. Assay: immunoSEQ multiplex PCR; the TCRdb copy retains only in-frame clones and omits some. Of 110,000 or so clones in the sample, approximately 90% were seen once. The V end was cut by 2 bases, the J end by 1 base, with 11 bases between. This CDR3 comprises 15 residues. Germline-derived CDR1 and CDR2 are LNHNV and YYDKDF (reference sequence). This chain joins TRBV15 and TRBJ1-1; possible D gene TRBD1, 5 bases. The specimen sequenced was blood. The origin of this receptor is a woman aged 45-60 years in good health. CDR3: CATSRPSQGNTEAFF. In nucleotides, the CDR3 is TGTGCCACCAGCAGACCTTCCCAGGGGAACACTGAAGCTTTCTTT.